The present T cell receptor (beta chain) was sequenced within a study of T cell repertoires in cytomegalovirus infection. This clonotype has a handful of counts. Its specificity is not known. TCRdb independently ran MiXCR on the reads; one entry per CDR3 protein. The table shows approximately 550,000 distinct CDR3 sequences, with 16% occurring only once. Germline CDR1 is DFQATT and CDR2 is SNEGSKA (reference sequence). The CDR3 has 15 amino acids. V was pared by 0 bases and J by 0 bases, with 6 bases between. Points from the study as a whole: Summed frequency of public TCR beta families distinguished CMV carriers with the relevant HLA. In two of eight donors, the top clonotype was HLA-C-restricted CMV-specific.

The sequence came from a human donor in good health (CMV status not recorded). Some clones in this sample may be carry-over from other donors' samples. The chain is built from TRBV20-1 and TRBJ1-6; D uncertain. Sequencing was performed on CD8+ T cells from PBMCs. The CDR3 DNA reads as TGCAGTGCTAGAGATCAAAGCTCCTATAATTCACCCCTCCACTTT. Translation: CSARDQSSYNSPLHF.